These 27 T cell receptor beta chains were all obtained from the same sample, sequenced in a study of blood T cell repertoires in COVID-19. Using immunoSEQ multiplex PCR, the repertoire was profiled, and TCRdb retains in-frame clones only, with some absent. The table shows more than 85,000 clones, with around 90% occurring only once. The specimen sequenced was peripheral blood. All receptors derive from a woman between 45 and 65 years old with acute or convalescent COVID-19.

The rearrangement uses TRBV5-1 and TRBJ1-5, with D hard to call. CDR3 length equals 14 residues. Germline V gene data show CDR1 as SGHRS and CDR2 as YFSETQ. Trimming cost V 4 bases and J 2 bases, with 10 bases left between them. CDR3 in DNA: TGCGCCAGCAGCCCCTCGGGTGGCAATCAGCCCCAGCATTTT. It specifies CASSPSGGNQPQHF. The full variable domain, its missing parts supplied by reference TRBV5-1 and TRBJ1-5, is KAGVTQTPRYLIKTRGQQVTLSCSPISGHRSVSWYQQTPGQGLQFLFEYFSETQRNKGNFPGRFSGRQFSNSRSEMNVSTLELGDSALYLCASSPSGGNQPQHFGDGTRLSIL.

The gene calls are TRBV2 and TRBJ1-1, with D uncertain. V shed 4 bases and J shed 7 bases, with 7 bases lying between them. CDR3 size: 11 residues. In germline, CDR1 is SNHLY, CDR2 FYNNEI. This CDR3 is CASSVLIEAFF. The CDR3 nucleotides read TGTGCCAGCAGTGTACTCATTGAAGCTTTCTTT. Full variable domain (missing parts from reference TRBV2 and TRBJ1-1): EPEVTQTPSHQVTQMGQEVILRCVPISNHLYFYWYRQILGQKVEFLVSFYNNEISEKSEIFDDQFSVERPDGSNFTLKIRSTKLEDSAMYFCASSVLIEAFFGQGTRLTVV.

This clone came up once. V usage is TRBV11-2 and J usage is TRBJ2-7; TRBD1 matches at 7 bases. The V gene's germline CDR1 is SGHAT and CDR2 FQNNGV. V trimming: 4 bases; J trimming: 4 bases; junction bases outside the gene matches: 4. The CDR3 loop spans 13 amino acids. Here the CDR3 reads CASSSMTGYEQYF. CDR3 sequence (DNA): TGTGCCAGCAGCTCGATGACAGGGTACGAGCAGTACTTC.

With respect to this clone: Its ends do not fully match the called genes, so a read error is possible. This chain links TRBV7-6 with TRBJ2-3; TRBD2 might be the D (7 bases). The CDR3 sequence is 13 residues long. Germline V gives CDR1 SGHVS, CDR2 FNYEAQ. The CDR3 coding sequence is TGTGCCAGCAGCTCTGGTGGGGGCGGGAGAGTGCATTTT. Protein sequence: CASSSGGGGRVHF. The full variable domain, in which reference TRBV7-6 and TRBJ2-3 provide the parts outside the CDR3, is GAGVSQSPRYKVTKRGQDVALRCDPISGHVSLYWYRQALGQGPEFLTYFNYEAQQDKSGLPNDRFSAERPEGSISTLTIQRTEQRDSAMYRCASSSGGGGRVHFGPGTRLTVL.

This clone appeared a single time. The V gene is TRBV11-2, the J gene TRBJ2-4; TRBD1 is a possible D gene (5 bases). Trimming took off 3 bases at V and 6 bases at J, with 15 bases between the two ends. Germline V gene lookup returns CDR1 SGHAT and CDR2 FQNNGV. The CDR3 is made up of 15 amino acids. The CDR3 sequence is CASSFPQGSRNIQYF. The CDR3 region has the DNA TGTGCCAGCAGCTTCCCCCAGGGCTCCAGAAACATTCAGTACTTC.

CDR3: CASSLQGPRYEQYF. In DNA form, the CDR3 reads TGTGCCAGCAGCCTACAGGGTCCCCGGTACGAGCAGTACTTC. V gene TRBV2 combines with J gene TRBJ2-7; perhaps TRBD1 as D (6 bases). The ends were cut back, 6 bases at V and 4 bases at J, with 16 bases in the middle. This CDR3 contains 14 residues. Per germline, CDR1 SNHLY and CDR2 FYNNEI. Together with reference TRBV2 and TRBJ2-7, the CDR3 gives the full variable domain: EPEVTQTPSHQVTQMGQEVILRCVPISNHLYFYWYRQILGQKVEFLVSFYNNEISEKSEIFDDQFSVERPDGSNFTLKIRSTKLEDSAMYFCASSLQGPRYEQYFGPGTRLTVT.

The chain combines TRBV29-1 with TRBJ2-3; TRBD1 aligns across 7 bases. CDR1 is SQVTM, CDR2 ANQGSEA, per germline. V shed 5 bases and J 0 bases; nucleotides not matched to a gene: 8. The CDR3 loop spans 15 amino acids. CDR3 DNA sequence: TGCAGCGTTTTCAGGGGGTACTCTAGCACAGATACGCAGTATTTT. Amino acid sequence: CSVFRGYSSTDTQYF.

The chain combines TRBV6-5 with TRBJ2-7, with D tentatively TRBD1 (6 bases). Germline V CDR1 and CDR2: MNHEY, SVGAGI. This CDR3 region has 13 residues. V dropped 8 bases and J dropped 2 bases, with 13 bases sitting between them. The CDR3 here is CASWVQGPYEQYF. In nucleotides, the CDR3 is TGTGCCAGCTGGGTTCAGGGGCCCTACGAGCAGTACTTC.

This clone turned up a few times. The V gene is TRBV5-4, the J gene TRBJ2-1; TRBD2 matches 7 bases. This CDR3 comprises 16 residues. V was clipped by 2 bases and J by 7 bases; unmatched bases: 12. Germline-derived CDR1 and CDR2 are SGHNT and YYREEE (reference sequence). This CDR3 is CASSFGSSGGRNEQFF. CDR3 bases: TGTGCCAGCAGCTTTGGATCTAGCGGAGGTCGAAATGAGCAGTTCTTC.

The V call is TRBV7-9, the J call TRBJ1-3; TRBD1 is a possible D gene (6 bases). V was clipped by 4 bases and J by 0 bases, with 10 bases between them. Germline-derived CDR1 and CDR2 are SEHNR and FQNEAQ (reference sequence). The CDR3 covers 15 residues. CDR3 nucleotides: TGTGCCAGCAGCTCGCAGGGGACCTCTGGAAACACCATATATTTT. This translates into CASSSQGTSGNTIYF.

V gene TRBV30 combines with J gene TRBJ2-3; D is perhaps TRBD2 (5 bases). V was clipped by 8 bases and J by 3 bases, with 12 bases between them. The CDR3 is 12 amino acids. Germline V gene sequence: CDR1 GTSNPN, CDR2 SVGIG (reference sequence). As DNA, the CDR3 is TGTGCCGCGGGCGGCTGGACAGATACGCAGTATTTT. Its protein is CAAGGWTDTQYF.

The DNA for the CDR3 is TGTGCCAGCAGCTTTTCGGGGGCTGAAGCTTTCTTT. Translation: CASSFSGAEAFF. The chain recombines TRBV11-2 with TRBJ1-1; D might be TRBD1 (5 bases). CDR1 is SGHAT and CDR2 is FQNNGV in the germline V gene. CDR3 length: 12 amino acids. The germline V and J ends were trimmed by 3 bases and 6 bases, with 8 bases remaining between them.

J is TRBJ1-5 and V is TRBV12-3 or TRBV12-4, with D possibly TRBD1 on 5 matching bases. V was pared by 6 bases and J by 7 bases, with 13 bases between. CDR3 length: 13 amino acids. The CDR3 DNA is TGTGCCAGCAGACAGCAGGGTTACCAGCCCCAGCATTTT. Encoded protein: CASRQQGYQPQHF.

The genes are TRBV2 and TRBJ1-1; no firm D call. Germline-derived CDR1 and CDR2 are SNHLY and FYNNEI. V gave up 5 bases and J gave up 0 bases, with 13 bases separating them. This CDR3 is 15 amino acids long. This chain's CDR3 is CASSSGPSMNTEAFF. CDR3 coding DNA: TGTGCCAGCAGTTCAGGCCCTTCCATGAACACTGAAGCTTTCTTT.

This sequence joins TRBV18 and TRBJ2-2; 9 positions agree with TRBD1. The CDR3 extends over 16 amino acids. V shed 6 bases, J shed 1 base, and the junction held 6 bases outside the gene matches. From germline, CDR1 is KGHSH and CDR2 LQKENI. DNA for the CDR3: TGTGCCAGCTCCCGGAGGACAGGGGAGAACACCGGGGAGCTGTTTTTT. It codes for CASSRRTGENTGELFF.

The gene calls are TRBV7-9 and TRBJ2-3; 9 bases line up with TRBD2. The junction had 10 bases not matched to a gene; V was cut back by 5 bases and J by 4 bases. The CDR3 is 16 residues long. Per germline, CDR1 SEHNR and CDR2 FQNEAQ (reference sequence). This CDR3 reads CASSPHGGRASDTQYF. The CDR3 nucleotides are TGTGCCAGCAGCCCCCACGGCGGGAGGGCCTCAGATACGCAGTATTTT.

This clone was seen a handful of times. This sequence joins TRBV3-1 (or the pseudogene TRBV3-2) and TRBJ1-1; TRBD1 might be the D (6 bases). CDR3 length: 13 amino acids. The germline gives CDR1 LGHDT, CDR2 YNNKEL (reference sequence). V lost 11 bases to trimming and J lost 5 bases, with 18 bases between them. CDR3: CASIGGVWTEAFF. The CDR3 coding sequence is TGTGCCTCAATAGGGGGGGTTTGGACTGAAGCTTTCTTT.

V is TRBV3-1 (or the pseudogene TRBV3-2) and J is TRBJ1-1, with 10 positions matching TRBD1. The trim removed 3 bases at V and 6 bases at J, leaving 7 bases unmatched. This CDR3 region has 15 residues. Germline CDR1 reads LGHDT; CDR2 reads YNNKEL (reference sequence). CDR3 sequence (DNA): TGTGCCAGCAGCCACCGACAGGGGGCTTCCCCTGAAGCTTTCTTT. Residues: CASSHRQGASPEAFF.

The rearrangement joins TRBV11-3 to TRBJ2-3; a possible D gene is TRBD2 (6 bases). The CDR3 extends over 17 amino acids. From germline, CDR1 is SGHNT and CDR2 YENEEA. The V end lost 0 bases, the J end lost 1 base, and 14 bases lay between the germline ends. As DNA, the CDR3 is TGTGCCAGCAGCTTAGATCGTGGTAGCGGACGCACAGATACGCAGTATTTT. Its translation is CASSLDRGSGRTDTQYF.

V and J are TRBV28 and TRBJ2-1, with a possible D match to TRBD1 (5 bases). Deletions cut 3 bases from V and 6 bases from J, with 15 bases between. Germline assignment: CDR1 MDHEN and CDR2 SYDVKM. The CDR3 runs 15 residues. The CDR3 sequence: CASSFRQLRVNEQFF. CDR3 DNA sequence: TGTGCCAGCAGTTTCCGACAGCTCAGGGTCAATGAGCAGTTCTTC. Based on the CDR3 plus reference TRBV28 and TRBJ2-1, the full variable domain is DVKVTQSSRYLVKRTGEKVFLECVQDMDHENMFWYRQDPGLGLRLIYFSYDVKMKEKGDIPEGYSVSREKKERFSLILESASTNQTSMYLCASSFRQLRVNEQFFGPGTRLTVL.

This clone was detected only once. V gene TRBV28 combines with J gene TRBJ1-3; maybe TRBD1 (5 bases). Germline V gives CDR1 MDHEN, CDR2 SYDVKM. CDR3 length: 14 residues. V lost 2 bases and J lost 5, with 10 bases in between. The CDR3, as DNA: TGTGCCAGCAGTTTAGAGGACAACCGAAACACCATATATTTT. Amino acids: CASSLEDNRNTIYF.

This rearrangement joins TRBV15 to TRBJ2-7; a weak D match, TRBD1 (5 bases). Trimming removed 0 bases from V and 0 bases from J, with 12 bases in between. The length of the CDR3 is 16 residues. The germline V gene has CDR1 LNHNV and CDR2 YYDKDF (reference sequence). The CDR3 reads CATSREPGQNSYEQYF. The CDR3 DNA is TGTGCCACCAGCAGAGAACCAGGGCAGAACTCCTACGAGCAGTACTTC. Full variable domain (missing parts from reference TRBV15 and TRBJ2-7): DAMVIQNPRYQVTQFGKPVTLSCSQTLNHNVMYWYQQKSSQAPKLLFHYYDKDFNNEADTPDNFQSRRPNTSFCFLDIRSPGLGDTAMYLCATSREPGQNSYEQYFGPGTRLTVT.

The chain links TRBV28 to TRBJ1-4; D gene uncertain. V was cut by 1 base and J by 3 bases, with 15 bases left in between. Germline V gene sequence: CDR1 MDHEN, CDR2 SYDVKM. This CDR3 has 17 residues. CDR3: CASSLFAAERSNEKLFF. The CDR3 nucleotides are TGTGCCAGCAGTTTATTTGCGGCCGAGCGGTCTAATGAAAAACTGTTTTTT.

The genes are TRBV5-1 and TRBJ2-5, with D perhaps matching TRBD1 (5 bases). In germline, CDR1 is SGHRS, CDR2 YFSETQ. V was pared by 0 bases and J by 7 bases, with 10 bases between. CDR3 length equals 13 residues. The DNA of the CDR3 is TGCGCCAGCAGCTTGGAGGGGCTCGGGACCCAGTACTTC. Translated, it gives CASSLEGLGTQYF. Full variable domain (rest looked up from reference TRBV5-1 and TRBJ2-5): KAGVTQTPRYLIKTRGQQVTLSCSPISGHRSVSWYQQTPGQGLQFLFEYFSETQRNKGNFPGRFSGRQFSNSRSEMNVSTLELGDSALYLCASSLEGLGTQYFGPGTRLLVL.

The chain has TRBV12-3 or TRBV12-4 and TRBJ1-2, with a tentative D call TRBD1 (5 bases). The V end lost 5 bases, the J end lost 9 bases, and 13 bases lay between the germline ends. The CDR3 extends over 12 amino acids. The CDR3 loop is CASSREGRSYTF. The CDR3 DNA is TGTGCCAGCAGTAGGGAGGGACGGAGCTACACCTTC.

CDR3 protein: CASSIESGVSYEQYF. The CDR3 DNA follows: TGTGCCAGCAGCATTGAAAGCGGGGTCTCCTACGAGCAGTACTTC. V gene TRBV7-8 combines with J gene TRBJ2-7; 7 bases fit TRBD2. The germline gives CDR1 SGHVS, CDR2 FQNEAQ. The CDR3 is 15 residues long. Trimming cost V 5 bases and J 0 bases; bases outside gene matches: 7.

The J gene is TRBJ1-5, the V gene TRBV19; no definite D call. V was cut by 10 bases and J by 3 bases, with 13 bases left in between. Germline V gene sequence: CDR1 LNHDA, CDR2 SQIVND (reference sequence). There are 13 residues in the CDR3. As DNA, the CDR3 is TGTGCCACCCCGGGGAGACTCAATCAGCCCCAGCATTTT. Translated, it gives CATPGRLNQPQHF.